This TCR beta chain was profiled in a study of OX40 agonist ivuxolimab in advanced cancers. Study information: Every 2 weeks, patients got intravenous ivuxolimab at one of six dose levels (0.01-10 mg/kg). Three patients, one with hepatocellular carcinoma and two with cutaneous melanoma, responded partially. Of mixed ages from 23 to 79 and averaging about 56 years, the group was just under 85% male.

Study findings and constraints: At doses 0.1 to 3.0 mg/kg, CD4+ and CD8+ clones expanded.

Assay used: immunoSEQ multiplex PCR; TCRdb lists only in-frame clones, some missing. The sample comprises tens of thousands of clones, approximately 91% of which are singletons, and around 4% rests with the top ten. With V trimmed by 4 bases and J by 4 bases, 11 bases remained unmatched. The V gene's germline CDR1 is SGDLS and CDR2 YYNGEE. The CDR3 covers 16 residues. Turning to this clone: Its target is unknown.

The sequence derives from an adult with an advanced solid tumor such as melanoma, head and neck, liver or kidney cancer. This chain links TRBV9 with TRBJ2-3, with 8 bases matching TRBD2. Sample: CD4+ or CD8+ T cells sorted from blood, taken in a trial of the OX40 agonist ivuxolimab. CDR3 sequence: CASSPPVAGRSDTQYF. As DNA, the CDR3 is TGTGCCAGCAGCCCCCCCGTAGCGGGAAGGTCAGATACGCAGTATTTT.